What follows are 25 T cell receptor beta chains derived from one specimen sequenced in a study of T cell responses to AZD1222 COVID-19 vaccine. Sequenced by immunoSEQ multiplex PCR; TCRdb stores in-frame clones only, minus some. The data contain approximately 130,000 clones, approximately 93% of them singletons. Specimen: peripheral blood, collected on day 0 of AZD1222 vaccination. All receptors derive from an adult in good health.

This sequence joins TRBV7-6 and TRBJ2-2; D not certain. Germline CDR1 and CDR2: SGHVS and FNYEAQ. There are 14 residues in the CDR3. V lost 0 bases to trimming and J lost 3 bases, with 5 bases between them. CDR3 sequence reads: CASSLATYTGELFF. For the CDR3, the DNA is TGTGCCAGCAGCTTAGCTACATACACCGGGGAGCTGTTTTTT.

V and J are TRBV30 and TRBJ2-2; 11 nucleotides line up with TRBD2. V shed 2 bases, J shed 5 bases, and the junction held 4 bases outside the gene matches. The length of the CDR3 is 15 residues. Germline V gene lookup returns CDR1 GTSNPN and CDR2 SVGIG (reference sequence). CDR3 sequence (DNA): TGTGCCTGGAGTTCTCGACTAGCGGGAACCGGGGAGCTGTTTTTT. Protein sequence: CAWSSRLAGTGELFF.

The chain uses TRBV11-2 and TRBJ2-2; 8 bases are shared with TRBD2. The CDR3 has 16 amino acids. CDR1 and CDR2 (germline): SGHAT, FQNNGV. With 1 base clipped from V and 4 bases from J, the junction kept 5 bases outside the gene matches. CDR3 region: CASSLGAGEGTGELFF. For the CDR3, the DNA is TGTGCCAGCAGCTTAGGAGCGGGAGAAGGCACCGGGGAGCTGTTTTTT.

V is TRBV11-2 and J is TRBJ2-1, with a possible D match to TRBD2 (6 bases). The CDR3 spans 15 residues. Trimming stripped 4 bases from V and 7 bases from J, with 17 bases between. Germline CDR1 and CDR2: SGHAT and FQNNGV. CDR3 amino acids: CASSYAGGASNEQFF. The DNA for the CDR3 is TGTGCCAGCAGCTACGCAGGAGGGGCTAGTAATGAGCAGTTCTTC.

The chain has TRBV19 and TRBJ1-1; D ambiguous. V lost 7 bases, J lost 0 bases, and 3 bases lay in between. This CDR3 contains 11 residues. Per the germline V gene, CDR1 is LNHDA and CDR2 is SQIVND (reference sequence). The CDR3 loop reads CASTVNTEAFF. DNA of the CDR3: TGTGCCAGTACGGTGAACACTGAAGCTTTCTTT.

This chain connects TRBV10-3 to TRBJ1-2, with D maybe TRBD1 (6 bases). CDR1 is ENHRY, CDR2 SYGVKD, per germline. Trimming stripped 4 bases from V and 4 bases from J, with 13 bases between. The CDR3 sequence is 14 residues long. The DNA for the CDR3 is TGTGCCATCAGTGTGGAGGGGACAACCTATGGCTACACCTTC. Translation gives CAISVEGTTYGYTF.

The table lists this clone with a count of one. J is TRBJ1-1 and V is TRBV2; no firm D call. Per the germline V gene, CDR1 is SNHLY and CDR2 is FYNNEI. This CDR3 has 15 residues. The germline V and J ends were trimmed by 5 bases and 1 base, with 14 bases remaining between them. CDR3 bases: TGTGCCAGCAGTTCTTCCCCCGCGGGGAACACTGAAGCTTTCTTT. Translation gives CASSSSPAGNTEAFF. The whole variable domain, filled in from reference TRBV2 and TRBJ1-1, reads EPEVTQTPSHQVTQMGQEVILRCVPISNHLYFYWYRQILGQKVEFLVSFYNNEISEKSEIFDDQFSVERPDGSNFTLKIRSTKLEDSAMYFCASSSSPAGNTEAFFGQGTRLTVV.

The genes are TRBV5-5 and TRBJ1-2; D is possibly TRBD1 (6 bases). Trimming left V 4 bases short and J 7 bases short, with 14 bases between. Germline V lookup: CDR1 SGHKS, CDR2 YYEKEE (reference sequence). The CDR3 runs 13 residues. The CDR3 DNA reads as TGTGCCAGCAGCCCACAGGGTTCAGGTGGCTACACCTTC. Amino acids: CASSPQGSGGYTF.

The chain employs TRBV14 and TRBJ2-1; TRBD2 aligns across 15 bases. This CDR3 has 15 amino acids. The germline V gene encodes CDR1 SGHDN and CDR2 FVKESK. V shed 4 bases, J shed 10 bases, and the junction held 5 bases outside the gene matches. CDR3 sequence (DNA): TGTGCCAGCAGCCCCGGGACTAGCGGGAGGAGGGAGCAGTTCTTC. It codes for CASSPGTSGRREQFF.

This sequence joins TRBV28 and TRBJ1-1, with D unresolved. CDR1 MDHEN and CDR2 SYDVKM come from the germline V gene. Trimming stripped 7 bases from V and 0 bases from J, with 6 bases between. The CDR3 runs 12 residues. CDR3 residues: CASKEMNTEAFF. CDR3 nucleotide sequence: TGTGCCAGCAAGGAAATGAACACTGAAGCTTTCTTT.

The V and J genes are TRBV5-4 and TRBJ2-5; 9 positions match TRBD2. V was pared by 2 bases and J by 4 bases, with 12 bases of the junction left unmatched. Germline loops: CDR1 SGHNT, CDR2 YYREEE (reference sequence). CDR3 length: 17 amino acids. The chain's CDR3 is CASSFPVGSGRSETQYF. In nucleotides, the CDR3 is TGTGCCAGCAGCTTCCCCGTGGGGAGCGGGAGGTCAGAGACCCAGTACTTC.

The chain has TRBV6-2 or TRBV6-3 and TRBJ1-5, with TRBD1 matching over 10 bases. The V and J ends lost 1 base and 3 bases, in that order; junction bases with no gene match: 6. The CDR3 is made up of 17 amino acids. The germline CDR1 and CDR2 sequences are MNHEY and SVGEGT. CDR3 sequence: CASSYLKGQGYNQPQHF. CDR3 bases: TGTGCCAGCAGTTACTTAAAGGGACAGGGGTACAATCAGCCCCAGCATTTT.

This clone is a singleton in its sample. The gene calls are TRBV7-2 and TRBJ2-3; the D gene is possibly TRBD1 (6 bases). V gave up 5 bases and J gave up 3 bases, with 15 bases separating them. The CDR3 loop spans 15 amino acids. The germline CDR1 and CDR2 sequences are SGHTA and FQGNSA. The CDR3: CASSVDRWSTDTQYF. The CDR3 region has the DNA TGTGCCAGCAGCGTCGACAGGTGGAGTACAGATACGCAGTATTTT.

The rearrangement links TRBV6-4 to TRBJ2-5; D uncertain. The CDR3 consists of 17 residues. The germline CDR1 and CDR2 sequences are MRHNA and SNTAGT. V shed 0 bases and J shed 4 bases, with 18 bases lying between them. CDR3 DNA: TGTGCCAGCAGTGACTCGACCGGACCACCCGTGCGAGAGACCCAGTACTTC. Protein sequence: CASSDSTGPPVRETQYF.

The CDR3 sequence is CASSAGPLNTGELFF. In DNA form, the CDR3 reads TGTGCCAGCAGCGCGGGACCTTTGAACACCGGGGAGCTGTTTTTT. The chain couples TRBV5-4 to TRBJ2-2; the D gene is possibly TRBD2 (6 bases). Germline CDR1 and CDR2: SGHNT and YYREEE (reference sequence). CDR3 length: 15 amino acids. V lost 4 bases and J 1 base, leaving 11 bases between the germline ends.

The DNA of the CDR3 is TGTGCCAGCAGTTCAGGACGGGGAGGAGAACTGTTTTTT. It yields the protein CASSSGRGGELFF. This chain joins TRBV6-5 and TRBJ1-4; unclear D gene. V shed 4 bases and J shed 12 bases, with 15 bases lying between them. The CDR3 spans 13 residues. Germline assignment: CDR1 MNHEY and CDR2 SVGAGI.

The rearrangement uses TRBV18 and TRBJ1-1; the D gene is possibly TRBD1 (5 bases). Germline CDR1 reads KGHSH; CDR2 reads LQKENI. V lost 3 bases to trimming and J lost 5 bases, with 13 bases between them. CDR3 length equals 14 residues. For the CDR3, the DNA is TGTGCCAGCTCACCCGACCAGGGAAATACTGAAGCTTTCTTT. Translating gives CASSPDQGNTEAFF.

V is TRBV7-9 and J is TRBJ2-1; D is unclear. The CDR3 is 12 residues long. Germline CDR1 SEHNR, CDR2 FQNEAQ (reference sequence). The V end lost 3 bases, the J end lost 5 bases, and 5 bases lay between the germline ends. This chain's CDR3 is CASSFIDNEQFF. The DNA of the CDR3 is TGTGCCAGCAGCTTTATAGACAATGAGCAGTTCTTC.

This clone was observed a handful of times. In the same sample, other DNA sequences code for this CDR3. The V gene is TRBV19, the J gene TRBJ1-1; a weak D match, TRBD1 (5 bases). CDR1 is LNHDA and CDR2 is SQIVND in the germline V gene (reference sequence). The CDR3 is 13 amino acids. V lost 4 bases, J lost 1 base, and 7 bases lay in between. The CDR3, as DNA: TGTGCCAGTAGTACAACAGGGAACACTGAAGCTTTCTTT. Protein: CASSTTGNTEAFF.

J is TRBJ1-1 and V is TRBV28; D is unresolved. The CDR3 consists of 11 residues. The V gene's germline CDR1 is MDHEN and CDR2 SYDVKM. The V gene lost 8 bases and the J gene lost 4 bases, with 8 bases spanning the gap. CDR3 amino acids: CASSKRTEAFF. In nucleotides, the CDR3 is TGTGCCAGCTCGAAACGCACTGAAGCTTTCTTT.

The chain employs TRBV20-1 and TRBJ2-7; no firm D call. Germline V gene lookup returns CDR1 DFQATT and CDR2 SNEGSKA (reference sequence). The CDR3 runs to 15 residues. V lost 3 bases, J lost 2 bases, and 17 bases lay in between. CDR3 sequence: CSASTPVGFAYEQYF. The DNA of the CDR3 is TGCAGTGCTAGTACCCCCGTCGGGTTTGCCTACGAGCAGTACTTC.

The DNA for the CDR3 is TGTGCCAGCAGCTTAGGGCCGGGACTCATCGTTCAGTACTTC. This codes for CASSLGPGLIVQYF. V usage is TRBV7-2 and J usage is TRBJ2-7; possibly TRBD2 for D (6 bases). CDR3 length: 14 amino acids. Germline V gene lookup returns CDR1 SGHTA and CDR2 FQGNSA. V was cut by 1 base and J by 10 bases, with 17 bases left in between.

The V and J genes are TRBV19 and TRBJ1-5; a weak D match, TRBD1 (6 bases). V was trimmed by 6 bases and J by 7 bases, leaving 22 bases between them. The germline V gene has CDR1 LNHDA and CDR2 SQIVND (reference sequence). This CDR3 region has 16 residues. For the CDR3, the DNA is TGTGCCAGTAGCACCGAACTGGGGGGCAGAGGGCAGCCCCAGCATTTT. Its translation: CASSTELGGRGQPQHF.

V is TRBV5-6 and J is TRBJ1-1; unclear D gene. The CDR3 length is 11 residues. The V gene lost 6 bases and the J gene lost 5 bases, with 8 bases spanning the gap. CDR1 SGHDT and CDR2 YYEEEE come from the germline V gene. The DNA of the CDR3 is TGTGCCAGCATGGGAGTAACTGAAGCTTTCTTT. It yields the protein CASMGVTEAFF.

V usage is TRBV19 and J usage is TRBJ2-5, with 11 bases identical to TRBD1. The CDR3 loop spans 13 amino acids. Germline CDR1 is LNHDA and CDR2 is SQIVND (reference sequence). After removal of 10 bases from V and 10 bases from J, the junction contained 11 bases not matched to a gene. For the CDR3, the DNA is TGTGCCACCCACCGGGACAGGGGGGGTGACCAGTACTTC. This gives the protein CATHRDRGGDQYF.